This TCR beta chain was sequenced for a study of T cells in Graves' hyperthyroidism and ophthalmopathy. Study-wide points: The model's output predicted ophthalmopathy at a median of 6.5 months prior to onset.

Amplification of TCR beta CDR3 regions used RNA as the template. RT-PCR in the first round (using the HTBI primer set) targeted the TCR CDR3. TCRdb reanalysed the multiplex PCR reads using MiXCR and keeps one entry per CDR3 protein. The profile shows around 800,000 distinct CDR3 sequences, about two fifths of them singletons. The germline CDR1 and CDR2 sequences are DFQATT and SNEGSKA (reference sequence). The CDR3 spans 12 residues. V dropped 0 bases and J dropped 15 bases, with 12 bases sitting between them. Many counts were recorded for this clonotype. Its antigen is still unknown. The chain has TRBV20-1 and TRBJ1-6, with a tentative D call TRBD1 (5 bases). The sequence derives from a young man with Graves' hyperthyroidism. What was sequenced was blood. This chain's CDR3 is CSARDRQGGLHF. The CDR3 nucleotides read TGCAGTGCTAGAGATCGTCAGGGAGGCCTCCACTTT.